Presented here are 2 T cell receptor beta chains from one specimen sequenced in a study of blood T cell repertoires in COVID-19. TCRdb's table, derived via immunoSEQ multiplex PCR, lists solely in-frame clones and lacks some. Of 300,000 to 350,000 clones listed, about 90% are singletons. The sequenced sample consisted of PBMCs or T cells enriched from blood (not recorded which). The receptors stem from a man aged 30 to 39 who had recovered from COVID-19.

The rearrangement uses TRBV5-1 and TRBJ2-1, with a tentative D call TRBD1 (6 bases). Trimming shortened V by 0 bases and J by 2 bases, and 9 bases separated the two germline ends. The CDR3 extends over 15 amino acids. The germline V gene encodes CDR1 SGHRS and CDR2 YFSETQ. CDR3 sequence (DNA): TGCGCCAGCAGCTTGGGAGGGGGACCCTACAATGAGCAGTTCTTC. It translates to CASSLGGGPYNEQFF. Full variable domain (missing parts from reference TRBV5-1 and TRBJ2-1): KAGVTQTPRYLIKTRGQQVTLSCSPISGHRSVSWYQQTPGQGLQFLFEYFSETQRNKGNFPGRFSGRQFSNSRSEMNVSTLELGDSALYLCASSLGGGPYNEQFFGPGTRLTVL.

The genes are TRBV7-9 and TRBJ1-1, with D possibly matching TRBD1 (5 bases). Deletions cut 1 base from V and 4 bases from J, with 10 bases between. The length of the CDR3 is 14 residues. Germline V gene sequence: CDR1 SEHNR, CDR2 FQNEAQ (reference sequence). The CDR3 coding sequence is TGTGCCAGCAGCTTAGTAGGGGTAGGCACTGAAGCTTTCTTT. Amino acid sequence: CASSLVGVGTEAFF.